These T cell receptor beta chains were read from a single sample in a study of blood T cell repertoires in COVID-19. The repertoire was sequenced with immunoSEQ multiplex PCR; TCRdb's copy has only in-frame clones and lacks some. The sample carries about 140,000 clones, just over 85% recorded once. The source material was peripheral blood. The origin of the receptors is a woman aged 55-75 years with acute or convalescent COVID-19. The conserved cysteine and the conserved F or W are not part of the CDR3 here.

>TRBJ2-1|TRBV24-1
ATSDWQGRNEQF
>TRBJ1-2|TRBV5-1
ASSLVAGNNYGYT
>TRBJ2-6|TRBV2
ASSEGAGANVLT
>TRBJ2-1|TRBV11-3
ASSFSGGSYNEQF
>TRBJ1-2|TRBV30
AWAGTGAYGYT
>TRBJ1-1|TRBV28
ASSFGGAEAF
>TRBJ1-6|TRBV9
ASSPKLRQGISPLH
>TRBJ1-1|TRBV6-5
ASTRVNTEAF
>TRBJ1-2|TRBV28
ASSETGGIYGYT
>TRBJ1-1|TRBV3-1/TRBV3-2
ASSQDLSKAF
>TRBJ1-1|TRBV4-3
ASSRGQGTNTEAF
>TRBJ2-1|TRBV19
ASSIVWGPPRSYNEQF
>TRBJ1-4|TRBV4-2
ASSQYSGGSEKLF
>TRBJ1-1|TRBV7-9
ASSLGQGDGEAF
>TRBJ2-7|TRBV11-2
ASSRDAGSPNYEQY
>TRBJ1-6|TRBV18
ASSLNRDSPLH
>TRBJ2-2|TRBV7-2
ASTAGPRGELF
>TRBJ1-2|TRBV28
ASRRTGRYGYT
>TRBJ1-4|TRBV27
ASSEGRGQEKLF
>TRBJ2-1|TRBV4-3
ASSQDSQPREQF
>TRBJ2-3|TRBV7-2
ASSLYRSDTQY
>TRBJ1-2|TRBV4-3
ASGTGGLWGYT
>TRBJ2-7|TRBV5-1
ASSLGQAASYEQY
>TRBJ1-2|TRBV9
ASSGLQQGANYGYT
>TRBJ1-6|TRBV6-4
ASSDSGEVGSPLH
>TRBJ1-2|TRBV9
ASSGRTRGWGYT
>TRBJ2-7|TRBV28
ASLPPQGQFYEQY
>TRBJ1-2|TRBV19
ATQASPLGGYT
>TRBJ2-3|TRBV5-1
ASSLVPYTDTQY
>TRBJ1-1|TRBV7-9
ASILAAYEGEAF
>TRBJ2-1|TRBV2
ASSHSIWTSGESYNEQF
>TRBJ2-3|TRBV7-3
ASSLSGGATDTQY
>TRBJ2-7|TRBV29-1
SVTGLVSYEQY
>TRBJ2-2|TRBV6-5
ASSLGLAGVGGELF
>TRBJ1-5|TRBV6-5
ASSYGQQHQPQH
>TRBJ2-5|TRBV7-2
ASSNGQGWETQY
>TRBJ2-7|TRBV19
ASSRLAGGSYEQY
>TRBJ2-4|TRBV3-1/TRBV3-2
ASSQEWTTSKNIQY
>TRBJ2-7|TRBV6-1
ASSELAGSYEQY
>TRBJ1-2|TRBV7-2
ASSPPRGLANYGYT
>TRBJ2-2|TRBV4-1
ASSPPDRVGTGELF
>TRBJ2-2|TRBV9
ASSVATVRGGPDTGELF
>TRBJ2-7|TRBV3-1/TRBV3-2
ASSQSGKQY
>TRBJ2-2|TRBV7-9
ASSLAKDRAGELF
>TRBJ2-5|TRBV19
ASSMMRVRGETQY
>TRBJ2-3|TRBV5-1
ASSFGLAQSTDTQY
>TRBJ2-3|TRBV12-3/TRBV12-4
ASSLSSGGQY
>TRBJ1-6|TRBV7-2
ASSLSPSPLH
>TRBJ2-3|TRBV4-3
ASSQEAGGVYTQY
>TRBJ2-1|TRBV7-2
ASSLELLAGASYNEQF
>TRBJ2-4|TRBV27
ASSLAAKNIQY
>TRBJ2-7|TRBV29-1
SVEDQGARTQY
>TRBJ2-2|TRBV2
ASSEAGGLF
>TRBJ2-1|TRBV7-9
ASSSRGRDEQF
>TRBJ2-7|TRBV2
ASRPTGALYEQY
>TRBJ2-7|TRBV4-1
ASSQEKNRGMYEQY
>TRBJ1-1|TRBV10-3
AIRDGTGTPNTEAF
>TRBJ2-1|TRBV11-2
ASSLLAGGQNEQF
>TRBJ1-5|TRBV30
AWSGGARNQPQH
>TRBJ1-1|TRBV18
ASSLAVVAGPMNTEAF